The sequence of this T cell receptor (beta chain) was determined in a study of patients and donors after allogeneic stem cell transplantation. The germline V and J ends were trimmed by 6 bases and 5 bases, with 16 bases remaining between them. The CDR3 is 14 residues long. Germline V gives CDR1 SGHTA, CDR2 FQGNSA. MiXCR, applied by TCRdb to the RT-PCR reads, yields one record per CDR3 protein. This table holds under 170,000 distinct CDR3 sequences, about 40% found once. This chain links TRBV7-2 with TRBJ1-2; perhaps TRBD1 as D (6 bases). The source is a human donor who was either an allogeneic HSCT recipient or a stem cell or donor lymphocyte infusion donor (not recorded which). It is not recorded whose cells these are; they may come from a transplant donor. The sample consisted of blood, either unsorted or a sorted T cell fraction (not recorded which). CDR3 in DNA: TGTGCCAGCAGTCGGGACAACCAGCGATATGGCTACACCTTC. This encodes CASSRDNQRYGYTF.